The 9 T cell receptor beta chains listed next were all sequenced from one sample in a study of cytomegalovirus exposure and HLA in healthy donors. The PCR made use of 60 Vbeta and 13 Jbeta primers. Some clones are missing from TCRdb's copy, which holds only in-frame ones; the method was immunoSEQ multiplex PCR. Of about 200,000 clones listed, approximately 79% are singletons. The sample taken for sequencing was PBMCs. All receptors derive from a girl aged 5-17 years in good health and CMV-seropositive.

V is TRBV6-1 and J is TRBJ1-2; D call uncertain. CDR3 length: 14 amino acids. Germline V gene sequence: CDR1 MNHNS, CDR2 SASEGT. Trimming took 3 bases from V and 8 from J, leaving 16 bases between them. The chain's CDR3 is CASSESDSTGGYTF. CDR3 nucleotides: TGTGCCAGCAGTGAGTCAGACTCAACGGGGGGCTACACCTTC.

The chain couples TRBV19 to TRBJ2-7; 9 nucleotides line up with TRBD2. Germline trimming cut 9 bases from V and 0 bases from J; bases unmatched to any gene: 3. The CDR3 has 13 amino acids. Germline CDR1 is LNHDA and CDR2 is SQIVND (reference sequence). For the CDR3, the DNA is TGTGCCAGCTCTAGCGGGGACTCCTACGAGCAGTACTTC. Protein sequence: CASSSGDSYEQYF.

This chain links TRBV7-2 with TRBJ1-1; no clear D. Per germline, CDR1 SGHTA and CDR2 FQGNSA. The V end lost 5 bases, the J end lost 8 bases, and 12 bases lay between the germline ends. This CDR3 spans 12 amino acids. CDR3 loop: CASSQIGPEAFF. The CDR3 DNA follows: TGTGCCAGCAGCCAAATTGGGCCAGAAGCTTTCTTT.

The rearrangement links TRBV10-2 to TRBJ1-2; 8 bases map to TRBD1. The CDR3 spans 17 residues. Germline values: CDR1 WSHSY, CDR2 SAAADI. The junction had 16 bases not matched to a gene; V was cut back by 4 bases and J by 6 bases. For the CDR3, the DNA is TGCGCCAGCAGTGCGGGGGTTTGGGCCAGGGGGCGCGATGGCTACACCTTC. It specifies CASSAGVWARGRDGYTF.

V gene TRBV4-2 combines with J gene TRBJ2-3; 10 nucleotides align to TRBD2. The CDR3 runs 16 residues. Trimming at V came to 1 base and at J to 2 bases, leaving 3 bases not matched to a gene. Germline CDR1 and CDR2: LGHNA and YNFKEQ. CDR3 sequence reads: CASSQGTSGATDTQYF. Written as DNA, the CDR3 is TGTGCCAGCAGCCAAGGAACTAGCGGGGCCACAGATACGCAGTATTTT.

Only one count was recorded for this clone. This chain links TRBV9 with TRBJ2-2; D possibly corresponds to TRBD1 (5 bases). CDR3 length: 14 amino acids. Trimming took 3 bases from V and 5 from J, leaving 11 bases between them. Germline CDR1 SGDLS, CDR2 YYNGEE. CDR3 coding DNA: TGTGCCAGCAGCGGGACACCCGAGACCGGGGAGCTGTTTTTT. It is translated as CASSGTPETGELFF.

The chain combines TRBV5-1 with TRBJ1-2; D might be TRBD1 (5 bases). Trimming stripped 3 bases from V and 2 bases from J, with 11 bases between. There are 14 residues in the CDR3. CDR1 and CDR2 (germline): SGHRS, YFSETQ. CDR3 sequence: CASSSAGGNYGYTF. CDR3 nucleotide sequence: TGCGCCAGCAGCTCCGCCGGGGGGAACTATGGCTACACCTTC.

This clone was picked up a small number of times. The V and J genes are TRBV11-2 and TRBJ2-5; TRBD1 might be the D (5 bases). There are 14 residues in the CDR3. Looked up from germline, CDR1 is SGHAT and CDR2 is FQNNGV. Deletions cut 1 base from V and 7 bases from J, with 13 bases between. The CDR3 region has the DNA TGTGCCAGCAGCTTAGGGACACTTGTATGGACCCAGTACTTC. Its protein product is CASSLGTLVWTQYF.

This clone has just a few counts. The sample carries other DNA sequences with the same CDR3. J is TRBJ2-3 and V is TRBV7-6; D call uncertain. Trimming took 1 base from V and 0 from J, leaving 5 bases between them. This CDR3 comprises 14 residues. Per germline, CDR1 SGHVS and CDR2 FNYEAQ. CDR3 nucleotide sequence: TGTGCCAGCAGCTTAGACAGTAGCACAGATACGCAGTATTTT. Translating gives CASSLDSSTDTQYF. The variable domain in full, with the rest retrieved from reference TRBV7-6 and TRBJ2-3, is GAGVSQSPRYKVTKRGQDVALRCDPISGHVSLYWYRQALGQGPEFLTYFNYEAQQDKSGLPNDRFSAERPEGSISTLTIQRTEQRDSAMYRCASSLDSSTDTQYFGPGTRLTVL.